This T cell receptor (beta chain) came from a study of cytomegalovirus exposure and HLA in healthy donors. Findings and limits, study-wide: The study carried out a later analysis of TCR beta sequences. It associated about 15,000 of them with specific HLA alleles at a false discovery rate of 0.05.

This CDR3 has 15 residues. Trimming cost V 4 bases and J 7 bases; bases outside gene matches: 11. Germline lookup yields CDR1 MNHNY and CDR2 SVGAGI (reference sequence). As to this clone: The antigen is undetermined.

PCR primers comprised 60 Vbeta and 13 Jbeta primers. Original handling: It was a later analysis that counted about 80 million unique TCR beta chains, of which some 10 million were shared. Using immunoSEQ multiplex PCR, the repertoire was profiled, and TCRdb retains in-frame clones only, with some absent. V, J and clone size were drawn from that table, and D and trimming were deduced from the DNA. The sample comprises under 200,000 clones, around 85% of which are singletons, and almost 9.5% rests with the top ten. The TCR sequence derives from a man aged 18 to 30 in good health and CMV-seropositive. Sequences were obtained from PBMCs. The V gene is TRBV6-6, the J gene TRBJ2-5; 8 positions agree with TRBD2. The CDR3 DNA sequence: TGTGCCAGCAGTTTGAAGCGGGGGCCACAGGGGACCCAGTACTTC. This translates into CASSLKRGPQGTQYF.